A single T cell receptor (beta chain) is shown here with its context. Its antigen is not identified. Specified time point: pre-treatment baseline. Sampling occurred pretreatment (T0) and at week 3 (W3), after cycle one of checkpoint blockade. This sample was taken from a study of blood T cell dynamics during melanoma immunotherapy. Notes on the study in general: The study could not tell melanoma-specific clones from general immune activation.

DNA loading was fixed at approximately 350 ng for all bulk PBMC samples. Produced via immunoSEQ multiplex PCR; TCRdb's table is partial and in-frame only. The sample has around 13,000 clones; about 86% are singletons. Germline CDR1 is SEHNR and CDR2 is FQNEAQ (reference sequence). Trimming pared 2 bases from V and 5 bases from J, leaving 13 bases between. The CDR3 sequence is 14 residues long. This rearrangement joins TRBV7-9 to TRBJ2-7; D is possibly TRBD1 or TRBD2 (6 bases each). The TCR sequence derives from a human donor with melanoma. The source material was blood, sampled from a patient treated with checkpoint blockade. The CDR3 protein is CASSLMGGLDEQYF. As DNA, the CDR3 is TGTGCCAGCAGCTTAATGGGGGGCCTGGACGAGCAGTACTTC. The complete variable domain, with remaining parts taken from reference TRBV7-9 and TRBJ2-7, reads DTGVSQNPRHKITKRGQNVTFRCDPISEHNRLYWYRQTLGQGPEFLTYFQNEAQLEKSRLLSDRFSAERPKGSFSTLEIQRTEQGDSAMYLCASSLMGGLDEQYFGPGTRLTVT.